The clone carrying this TCR beta chain was seen just once. The CDR3 sequence is 16 residues long. In germline, CDR1 is MNHEY, CDR2 SVGAGI. This record belongs to a study of cytomegalovirus exposure and HLA in healthy donors. Use of 60 Vbeta and 13 Jbeta primers characterized the PCR. The protocol was immunoSEQ multiplex PCR, while the TCRdb copy is restricted to in-frame clones and leaves out a portion. The profile covers approximately 240,000 clones, with around 88% appearing a single time and 1% taken by the ten largest. The chain links TRBV6-5 to TRBJ2-5, with 10 bases matching TRBD2. The J call may be incorrect, as the DNA end agrees better with TRBJ2-7. The sequenced sample was PBMCs. The sequence derives from a woman aged 18-29 years in good health and CMV-seronegative. CDR3 region: CASSYTSGALSYEQYF. The CDR3 DNA sequence: TGTGCCAGCAGTTACACTAGCGGGGCCCTCTCCTACGAGCAGTACTTC.